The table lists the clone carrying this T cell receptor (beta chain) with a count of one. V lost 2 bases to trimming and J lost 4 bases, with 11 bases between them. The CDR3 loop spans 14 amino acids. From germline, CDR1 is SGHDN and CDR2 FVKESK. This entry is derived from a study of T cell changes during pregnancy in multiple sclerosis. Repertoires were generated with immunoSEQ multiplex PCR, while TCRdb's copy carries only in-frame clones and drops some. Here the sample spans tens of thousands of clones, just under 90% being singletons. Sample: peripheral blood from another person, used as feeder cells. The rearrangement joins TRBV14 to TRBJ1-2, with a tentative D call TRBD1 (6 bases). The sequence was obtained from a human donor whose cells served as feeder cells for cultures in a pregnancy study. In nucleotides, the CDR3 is TGTGCCAGCAGCCAACTACAGGGAACCTATGGCTACACCTTC. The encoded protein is CASSQLQGTYGYTF.